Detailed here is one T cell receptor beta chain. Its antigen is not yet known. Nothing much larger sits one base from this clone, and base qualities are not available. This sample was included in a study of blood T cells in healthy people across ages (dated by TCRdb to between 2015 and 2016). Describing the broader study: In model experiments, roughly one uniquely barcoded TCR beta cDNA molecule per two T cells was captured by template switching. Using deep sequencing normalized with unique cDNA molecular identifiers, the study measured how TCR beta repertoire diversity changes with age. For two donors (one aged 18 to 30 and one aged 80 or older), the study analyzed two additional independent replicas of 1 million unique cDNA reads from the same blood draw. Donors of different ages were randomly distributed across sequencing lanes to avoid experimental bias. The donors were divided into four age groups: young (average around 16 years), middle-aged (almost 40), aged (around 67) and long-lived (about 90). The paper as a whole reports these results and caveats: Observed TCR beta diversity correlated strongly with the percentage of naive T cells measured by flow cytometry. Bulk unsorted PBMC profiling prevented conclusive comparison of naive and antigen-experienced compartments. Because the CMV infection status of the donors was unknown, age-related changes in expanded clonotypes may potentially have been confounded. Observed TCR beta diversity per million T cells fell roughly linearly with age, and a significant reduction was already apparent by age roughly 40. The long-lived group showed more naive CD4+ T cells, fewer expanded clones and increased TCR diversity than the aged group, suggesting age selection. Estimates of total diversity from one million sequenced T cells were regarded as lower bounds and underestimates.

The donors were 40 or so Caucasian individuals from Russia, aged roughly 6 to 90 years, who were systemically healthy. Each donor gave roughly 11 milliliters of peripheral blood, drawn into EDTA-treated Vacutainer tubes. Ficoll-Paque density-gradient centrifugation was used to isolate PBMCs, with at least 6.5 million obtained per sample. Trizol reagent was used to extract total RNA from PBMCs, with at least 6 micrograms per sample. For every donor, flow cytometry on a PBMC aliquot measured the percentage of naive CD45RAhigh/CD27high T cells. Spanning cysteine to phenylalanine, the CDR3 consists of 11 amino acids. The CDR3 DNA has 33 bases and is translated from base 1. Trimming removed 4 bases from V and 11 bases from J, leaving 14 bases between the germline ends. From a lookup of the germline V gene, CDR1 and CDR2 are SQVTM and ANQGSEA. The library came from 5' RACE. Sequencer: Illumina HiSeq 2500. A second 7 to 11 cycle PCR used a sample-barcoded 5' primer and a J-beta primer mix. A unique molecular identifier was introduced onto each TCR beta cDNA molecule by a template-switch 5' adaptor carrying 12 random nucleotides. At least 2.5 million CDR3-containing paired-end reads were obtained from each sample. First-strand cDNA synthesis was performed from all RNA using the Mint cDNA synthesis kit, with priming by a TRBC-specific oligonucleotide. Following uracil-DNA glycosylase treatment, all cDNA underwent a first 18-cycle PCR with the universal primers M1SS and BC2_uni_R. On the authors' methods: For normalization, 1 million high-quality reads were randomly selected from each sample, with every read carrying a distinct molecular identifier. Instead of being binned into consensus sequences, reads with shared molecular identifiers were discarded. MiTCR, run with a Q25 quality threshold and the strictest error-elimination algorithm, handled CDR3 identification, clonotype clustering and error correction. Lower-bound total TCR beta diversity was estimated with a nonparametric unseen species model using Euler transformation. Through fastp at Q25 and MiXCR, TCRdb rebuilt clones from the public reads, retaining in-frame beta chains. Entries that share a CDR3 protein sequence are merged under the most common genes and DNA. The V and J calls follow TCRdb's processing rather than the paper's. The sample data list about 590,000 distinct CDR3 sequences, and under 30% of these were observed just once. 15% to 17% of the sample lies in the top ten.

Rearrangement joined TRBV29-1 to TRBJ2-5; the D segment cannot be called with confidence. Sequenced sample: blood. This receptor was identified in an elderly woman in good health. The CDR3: CSVGGNNEQYF. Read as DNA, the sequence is TGCAGCGTTGGTGGAAACAATGAGCAGTACTTC. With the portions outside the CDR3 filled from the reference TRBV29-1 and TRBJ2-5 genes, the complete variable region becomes SAVISQKPSRDICQRGTSLTIQCQVDSQVTMMFWYRQQPGQSLTLIATANQGSEATYESGFVIDKFPISRPNLTFSTLTVSNMSPEDSSIYLCSVGGNNEQYFGPGTRLLVL.